This TCR beta chain emerged from a study of monozygotic twins with inflammatory bowel disease. This CDR3 spans 17 amino acids. CDR1 is MNHEY, CDR2 SVGAGI, per germline. Making each TCR library took approximately 3,700 ng of total RNA. TCRdb re-analyzed the 5' RACE reads; it lists each CDR3 protein once, without DNA. The sample table includes 300,000 to 400,000 distinct CDR3 sequences. What was sequenced was blood. The receptor comes from a human donor with ulcerative colitis or Crohn's disease, or a healthy co-twin of an affected twin (not recorded which). V and J are TRBV6-5 and TRBJ2-7; TCRdb designates TRBD2, a call that cannot be tested without DNA. The CDR3 here is CASSYSPGSGGYYEQYF.